Included here is one T cell receptor (beta chain) sequence, with context. This record comes from a study of blood T cell repertoires in COVID-19. TCRdb keeps only in-frame clones here, not all; method: immunoSEQ multiplex PCR. Of fewer than 350,000 clones listed, around 85% were seen once; the top ten hold just over 7%. The CDR3 runs 12 residues. Germline assignment: CDR1 MDHEN and CDR2 SYDVKM. V lost 2 bases and J 7 bases, leaving 6 bases between the germline ends. The sequenced material came from peripheral blood. This chain uses TRBV28 with TRBJ1-5; D gene uncertain. The source of this sequence is a human donor in a cohort sampled during active COVID-19. CDR3: CASSLPGQPQHF. The CDR3 DNA follows: TGTGCCAGCAGTTTACCCGGGCAGCCCCAGCATTTT.